Listed here are 26 T cell receptor beta chains from one sample, sequenced in a study of shared clonotypes between healthy human individuals. Measured with immunoSEQ multiplex PCR; TCRdb has only the in-frame clones, and not every one. The sample includes roughly 500,000 clones, around 78% of them seen just once. The sequencing sample was made of PBMCs. The source is a woman aged 40 to 50 in good health. Some clones in this sample may be carry-over from other donors' samples.

CDR3 coding DNA: TGTGCCAGCAGTGAAGGGGCAGTAGGAGCAGATACGCAGTATTTT. Protein product: CASSEGAVGADTQYF. The chain combines TRBV2 with TRBJ2-3, with D uncertain. V was trimmed by 1 base and J by 4 bases, leaving 12 bases between them. Germline V gene sequence: CDR1 SNHLY, CDR2 FYNNEI. The CDR3 has 15 amino acids.

V usage is TRBV2 and J usage is TRBJ1-2, with D unclear. There are 12 residues in the CDR3. V was shortened by 10 bases and J by 3 bases, with 12 bases between the two germline ends. Looked up from germline, CDR1 is SNHLY and CDR2 is FYNNEI. CDR3 in amino acids: CATLQNHYGYTF. The DNA of the CDR3 is TGTGCCACCTTACAGAACCACTATGGCTACACCTTC.

The chain employs TRBV28 and TRBJ1-2; TRBD1 agrees at 12 bases. Germline CDR1 and CDR2: MDHEN and SYDVKM. This CDR3 spans 17 amino acids. V lost 2 bases, J lost 1 base, and 5 bases stayed unmatched. CDR3 in amino acids: CASSLPGTGGGNYGYTF. CDR3 sequence (DNA): TGTGCCAGCAGTTTACCGGGGACAGGGGGCGGTAACTATGGCTACACCTTC.

The chain links TRBV15 to TRBJ1-1, with a tentative D call TRBD1 (5 bases). The germline CDR1 and CDR2 sequences are LNHNV and YYDKDF (reference sequence). V was pared by 3 bases and J by 2 bases, with 7 bases between. The CDR3 is 13 amino acids. Here the CDR3 reads CATSSQGNTEAFF. In DNA form, the CDR3 reads TGTGCCACCAGCAGTCAGGGAAACACTGAAGCTTTCTTT.

This clone was observed a few times. Distinct nucleotide sequences in the sample also encode this CDR3. V and J are TRBV5-1 and TRBJ2-1, with 14 bases lining up with TRBD2. This CDR3 has 19 amino acids. From germline, CDR1 is SGHRS and CDR2 YFSETQ. Trimming cost V 4 bases and J 1 base; bases outside gene matches: 10. The CDR3 region has the DNA TGCGCCAGCAGCAGAAGACTAGCGGGAGGGTCTGGATCCTACAATGAGCAGTTCTTC. The encoded protein is CASSRRLAGGSGSYNEQFF.

This clone was counted only a few times. The V and J genes are TRBV6-1 and TRBJ1-1, with TRBD1 identical over 7 bases. This CDR3 has 14 amino acids. Losses at the gene ends were 2 bases for V and 5 bases for J; bases not matched to a gene: 5. Germline CDR1 reads MNHNS; CDR2 reads SASEGT. CDR3 residues: CASSEQGGRTEAFF. CDR3 DNA sequence: TGTGCCAGCAGTGAACAGGGGGGGCGGACTGAAGCTTTCTTT.

J is TRBJ2-7 and V is TRBV21-1. TRBV21-1 is a pseudogene locus. The CDR3 is made up of 15 amino acids. The CDR3 loop reads CASSKVGPPDDEQYF. In DNA, the CDR3 is TGTGCCAGCAGCAAAGTGGGACCCCCGGACGACGAGCAGTACTTC.

This clone is a singleton in its sample. Other nucleotide sequences from this sample produce the same CDR3. The chain links TRBV2 to TRBJ2-7, with D possibly being TRBD1 or TRBD2 (5 bases each). The CDR3 has 12 residues. CDR1 SNHLY and CDR2 FYNNEI come from the germline V gene. V was trimmed by 1 base and J by 4 bases, leaving 5 bases between them. The CDR3 protein is CASSEGGYEQYF. DNA of the CDR3: TGTGCCAGCAGTGAAGGGGGGTACGAGCAGTACTTC.

This clone was observed many times. CDR3 sequence (DNA): TGTGCCAGCTCACCAACCGGGACAGGTAAATACGAGCAGTACTTC. Encoded protein: CASSPTGTGKYEQYF. The chain combines TRBV18 with TRBJ2-7; TRBD1 matches at 8 bases. The germline V gene has CDR1 KGHSH and CDR2 LQKENI. V gave up 2 bases and J gave up 4 bases; unmatched junction bases: 7. The CDR3 totals 15 residues.

The chain is built from TRBV5-5 and TRBJ2-3; 8 nucleotides agree with TRBD2. This CDR3 is 14 amino acids long. Germline trimming cut 3 bases from V and 4 bases from J; bases unmatched to any gene: 4. The germline V gene has CDR1 SGHKS and CDR2 YYEKEE (reference sequence). Here the CDR3 DNA reads TGTGCCAGCAGCTCCCCAGCGGGAGCAGATACGCAGTATTTT. This codes for CASSSPAGADTQYF.

This clone showed up just a few times. The rearrangement uses TRBV10-3 and TRBJ1-2; D is uncertain. Per the germline V gene, CDR1 is ENHRY and CDR2 is SYGVKD. V dropped 7 bases and J dropped 2 bases, with 8 bases sitting between them. This CDR3 spans 12 amino acids. The CDR3 nucleotides read TGTGCCATCAACCAGCAAAACTATGGCTACACCTTC. Its protein product is CAINQQNYGYTF.

This clone appeared a few times. V usage is TRBV7-3 and J usage is TRBJ1-1; D is perhaps TRBD1 (5 bases). Germline-derived CDR1 and CDR2 are SGHTA and FQGTGA. The CDR3 loop spans 13 amino acids. V gave up 2 bases and J gave up 6 bases, with 10 bases separating them. The CDR3 region is CASSLGPRAEAFF. CDR3 in DNA: TGTGCCAGCAGCTTAGGCCCCAGGGCTGAAGCTTTCTTT.

This clone is a singleton in its sample. The sample contains more than one DNA sequence encoding this CDR3. The V and J genes are TRBV27 and TRBJ2-7, with 8 bases that match TRBD1. V shed 3 bases and J 3 bases; nucleotides not matched to a gene: 1. Per germline, CDR1 MNHEY and CDR2 SMNVEV (reference sequence). This CDR3 is 13 amino acids long. The CDR3 here is CASSFDRGYEQYF. CDR3 DNA: TGTGCCAGCAGTTTTGACAGGGGCTACGAGCAGTACTTC.

The rearrangement joins TRBV5-4 to TRBJ2-1, with D uncertain. From germline, CDR1 is SGHNT and CDR2 YYREEE (reference sequence). This CDR3 has 16 amino acids. V shed 0 bases and J shed 0 bases, with 10 bases lying between them. CDR3 in amino acids: CASSLVLGSSYNEQFF. CDR3 DNA sequence: TGTGCCAGCAGCTTGGTGTTGGGCAGCTCCTACAATGAGCAGTTCTTC.

V gene TRBV11-3 combines with J gene TRBJ2-7; 7 bases line up with TRBD1. The junction had 4 bases not matched to a gene; V was cut back by 5 bases and J by 3 bases. The length of the CDR3 is 13 residues. Germline loops: CDR1 SGHNT, CDR2 YENEEA. CDR3 amino acids: CASSRGQFYEQYF. The CDR3 DNA follows: TGTGCCAGCAGCCGGGGACAGTTCTACGAGCAGTACTTC. The full variable domain, with the rest looked up from reference TRBV11-3 and TRBJ2-7, is EAGVVQSPRYKIIEKKQPVAFWCNPISGHNTLYWYLQNLGQGPELLIRYENEEAVDDSQLPKDRFSAERLKGVDSTLKIQPAELGDSAVYLCASSRGQFYEQYFGPGTRLTVT.

This clone was recorded a few times. DNA of the CDR3: TGTGCCAGCAAAGGACAGGGGGCGCGAAACACCGGGGAGCTGTTTTTT. It specifies CASKGQGARNTGELFF. This chain links TRBV2 with TRBJ2-2, with TRBD1 matching over 11 bases. The length of the CDR3 is 16 residues. The germline V gene encodes CDR1 SNHLY and CDR2 FYNNEI. With 7 bases clipped from V and 2 bases from J, the junction kept 6 bases outside the gene matches.

V usage is TRBV5-1 and J usage is TRBJ2-1, with TRBD2 matching over 8 bases. J lost 6 bases, V lost 4 bases, and 15 bases had no gene match. The V gene's germline CDR1 is SGHRS and CDR2 YFSETQ. This CDR3 comprises 17 residues. This CDR3 reads CASSGLGVAGTSNEQFF. CDR3 sequence (DNA): TGCGCCAGCAGCGGGCTCGGGGTAGCGGGGACCAGCAATGAGCAGTTCTTC.

This clone was recorded a few times. CDR3 DNA sequence: TGTGCCAGCATAAGGAGCACTTACGAGCAGTACTTC. Translated: CASIRSTYEQYF. The rearrangement links TRBV2 to TRBJ2-7; D is uncertain. Trimming stripped 7 bases from V and 4 bases from J, with 11 bases between. This CDR3 region has 12 residues. Germline V gives CDR1 SNHLY, CDR2 FYNNEI.

The chain employs TRBV11-2 and TRBJ2-5; no clear D gene. Looked up from germline, CDR1 is SGHAT and CDR2 is FQNNGV. Trimming took 3 bases from V and 4 from J, leaving 12 bases between them. This CDR3 region has 14 residues. The CDR3 protein is CASSFSRLGETQYF. The DNA for the CDR3 is TGTGCCAGCAGCTTCTCTAGATTAGGAGAGACCCAGTACTTC.

This clone was recorded a few times. V gene TRBV30 combines with J gene TRBJ1-4, with D uncertain. V lost 4 bases and J lost 4, with 10 bases in between. The CDR3 consists of 13 residues. CDR1 is GTSNPN and CDR2 is SVGIG in the germline V gene (reference sequence). The CDR3 spells CAWMEGHNEKLFF. In DNA form, the CDR3 reads TGTGCCTGGATGGAGGGCCATAATGAAAAACTGTTTTTT. Using reference TRBV30 and TRBJ1-4 for the parts outside the CDR3, the full variable domain is SQTIHQWPATLVQPVGSPLSLECTVEGTSNPNLYWYRQAAGRGLQLLFYSVGIGQISSEVPQNLSASRPQDRQFILSSKKLLLSDSGFYLCAWMEGHNEKLFFGSGTQLSVL.

The gene calls are TRBV10-1 and TRBJ2-5; the D is unclear. V dropped 3 bases and J dropped 7 bases, with 12 bases sitting between them. This CDR3 contains 13 residues. CDR1 and CDR2 from the germline V gene are WNHNN and SYGVQD (reference sequence). CDR3 loop: CASSDSPVGTQYF. For the CDR3, the DNA is TGCGCCAGCAGTGATAGCCCCGTAGGGACCCAGTACTTC.

Concerning this clone itself: The same CDR3 also results from other DNA sequences found in this sample. The V and J genes are TRBV28 and TRBJ1-4; 10 bases match TRBD1. Germline values: CDR1 MDHEN, CDR2 SYDVKM. V lost 8 bases and J lost 5; bases outside the gene matches: 2. The CDR3 has 13 residues. CDR3 sequence reads: CASWDRGNEKLFF. CDR3 nucleotide sequence: TGTGCCAGCTGGGACAGGGGAAATGAAAAACTGTTTTTT.

As concerns this clone: The same CDR3 is also encoded by other DNA sequences in this sample. The genes are TRBV18 and TRBJ1-1; the match to TRBD1 covers 9 bases. The germline V gene has CDR1 KGHSH and CDR2 LQKENI. CDR3 length equals 15 residues. V shed 3 bases and J 0 bases; nucleotides not matched to a gene: 2. The CDR3 protein is CASSPRTGVNTEAFF. As DNA, the CDR3 is TGTGCCAGCTCACCTCGGACAGGGGTGAACACTGAAGCTTTCTTT.

V gene TRBV28 combines with J gene TRBJ2-2; no clear D. The length of the CDR3 is 13 residues. Germline V gene sequence: CDR1 MDHEN, CDR2 SYDVKM. Trimming took off 6 bases at V and 6 bases at J, with 11 bases between the two ends. The CDR3 bases are TGTGCCAGCAGCCCCTCACGGGCCGGGGAGCTGTTTTTT. It is translated as CASSPSRAGELFF.

Worth noting for this clone: The identical CDR3 is also encoded by other nucleotide sequences in the sample. The chain combines TRBV28 with TRBJ1-2; a possible D gene is TRBD1 (6 bases). V gave up 3 bases and J gave up 4 bases, with 12 bases separating them. The CDR3 loop spans 14 amino acids. The germline CDR1 and CDR2 sequences are MDHEN and SYDVKM. CDR3 DNA: TGTGCCAGCAGTTTGTCGGGGGCCGGCTATGGCTACACCTTC. This gives the protein CASSLSGAGYGYTF.

The gene calls are TRBV7-9 and TRBJ2-1; 9 bases align to TRBD2. CDR3 length: 15 amino acids. V lost 5 bases and J lost 6; bases outside the gene matches: 8. CDR1 and CDR2 from the germline V gene are SEHNR and FQNEAQ (reference sequence). CDR3 coding DNA: TGTGCCAGCAGCCGAGGCACTAGCGGGTCCAATGAGCAGTTCTTC. Its translation: CASSRGTSGSNEQFF.